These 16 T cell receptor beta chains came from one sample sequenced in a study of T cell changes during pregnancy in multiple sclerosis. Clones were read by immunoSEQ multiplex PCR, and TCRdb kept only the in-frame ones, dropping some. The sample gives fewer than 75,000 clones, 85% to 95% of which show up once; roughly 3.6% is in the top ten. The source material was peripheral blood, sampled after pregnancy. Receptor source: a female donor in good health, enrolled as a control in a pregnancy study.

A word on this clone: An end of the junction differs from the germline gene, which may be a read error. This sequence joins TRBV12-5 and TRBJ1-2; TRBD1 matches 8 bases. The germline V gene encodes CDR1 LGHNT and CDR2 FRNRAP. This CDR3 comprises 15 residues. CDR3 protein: CASGADTPGQVTLNF. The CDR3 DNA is TGTGCTAGTGGGGCTGATACCCCGGGACAGGTTACTCTAAACTTC.

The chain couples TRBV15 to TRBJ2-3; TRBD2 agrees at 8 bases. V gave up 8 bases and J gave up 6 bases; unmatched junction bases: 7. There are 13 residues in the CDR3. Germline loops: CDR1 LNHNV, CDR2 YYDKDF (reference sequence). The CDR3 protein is CATALRGGDTQYF. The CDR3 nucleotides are TGTGCCACCGCCTTGCGCGGGGGGGATACGCAGTATTTT.

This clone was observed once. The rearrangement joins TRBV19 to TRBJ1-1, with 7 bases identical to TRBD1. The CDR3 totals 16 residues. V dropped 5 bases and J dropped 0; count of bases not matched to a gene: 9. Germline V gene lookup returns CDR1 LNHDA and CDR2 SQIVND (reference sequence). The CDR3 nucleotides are TGTGCCAGTAGTTTCCGTACGACAGGGATGAACACTGAAGCTTTCTTT. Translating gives CASSFRTTGMNTEAFF.

Written as DNA, the CDR3 is TGTGCCAGCAGAAGGACAGGGAACACTGAAGCTTTCTTT. Amino acid sequence: CASRRTGNTEAFF. This chain links TRBV11-3 with TRBJ1-1; 7 bases match TRBD1. The CDR3 is 13 residues long. Germline loops: CDR1 SGHNT, CDR2 YENEEA. The V and J ends lost 6 bases and 1 base, in that order; junction bases with no gene match: 2.

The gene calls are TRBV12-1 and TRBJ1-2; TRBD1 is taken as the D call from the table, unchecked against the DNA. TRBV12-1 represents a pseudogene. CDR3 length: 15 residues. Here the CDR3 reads CASSFWDRGTYGYTF. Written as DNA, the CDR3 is TGTGCCAGCAGCTTCTGGGACAGGGGTACTTATGGCTACACCTTC.

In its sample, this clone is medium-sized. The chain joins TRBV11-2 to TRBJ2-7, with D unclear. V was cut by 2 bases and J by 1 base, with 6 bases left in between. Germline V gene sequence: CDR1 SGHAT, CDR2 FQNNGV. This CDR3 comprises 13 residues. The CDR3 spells CASSLQDSYEQYF. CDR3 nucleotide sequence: TGTGCCAGCAGCTTACAGGATTCCTACGAGCAGTACTTC.

CDR3 DNA: TGTGCCAGCAGCCTAGGAGGACCTCGAAGGAACATTCAGTACTTC. This encodes CASSLGGPRRNIQYF. The chain carries TRBV14 and TRBJ2-4, with D perhaps TRBD2 (5 bases). In germline, CDR1 is SGHDN, CDR2 FVKESK. Between the trimmed V and J ends, which lost 4 bases and 7 bases, there was a span of 17 bases. The length of the CDR3 is 15 residues.

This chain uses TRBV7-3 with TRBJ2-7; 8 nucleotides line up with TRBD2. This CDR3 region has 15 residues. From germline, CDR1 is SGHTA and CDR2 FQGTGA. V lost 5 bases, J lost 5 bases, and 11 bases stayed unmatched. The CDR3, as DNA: TGTGCCAGCAGCCCCCGGACTAGCTCGATCCACGAGCAGTACTTC. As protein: CASSPRTSSIHEQYF.

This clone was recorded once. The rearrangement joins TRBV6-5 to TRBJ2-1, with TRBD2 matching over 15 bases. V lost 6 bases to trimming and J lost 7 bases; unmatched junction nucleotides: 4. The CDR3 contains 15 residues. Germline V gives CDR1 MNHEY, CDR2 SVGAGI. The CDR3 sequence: CASSRTSGGANEQFF. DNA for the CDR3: TGTGCCAGCAGCCGGACTAGCGGGGGGGCTAATGAGCAGTTCTTC.

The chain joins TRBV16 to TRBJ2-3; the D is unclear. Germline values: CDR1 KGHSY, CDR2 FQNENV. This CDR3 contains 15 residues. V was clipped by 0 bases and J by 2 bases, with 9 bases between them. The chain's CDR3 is CASSQSANPTDTQYF. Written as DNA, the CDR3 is TGTGCCAGCAGCCAATCTGCGAACCCCACAGATACGCAGTATTTT.

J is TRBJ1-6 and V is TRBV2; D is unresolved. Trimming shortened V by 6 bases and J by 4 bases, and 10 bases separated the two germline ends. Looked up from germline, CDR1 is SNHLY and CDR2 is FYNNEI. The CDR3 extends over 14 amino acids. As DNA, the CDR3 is TGTGCCAGCAGCTTAACCGCGTATAATTCACCCCTCCACTTT. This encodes CASSLTAYNSPLHF.

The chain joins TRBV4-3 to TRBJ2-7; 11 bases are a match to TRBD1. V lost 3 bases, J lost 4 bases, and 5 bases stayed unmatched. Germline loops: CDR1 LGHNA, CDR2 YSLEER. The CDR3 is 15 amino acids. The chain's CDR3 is CASSHGTGGSYEQYF. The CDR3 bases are TGCGCCAGCAGCCATGGGACAGGGGGTAGTTACGAGCAGTACTTC.

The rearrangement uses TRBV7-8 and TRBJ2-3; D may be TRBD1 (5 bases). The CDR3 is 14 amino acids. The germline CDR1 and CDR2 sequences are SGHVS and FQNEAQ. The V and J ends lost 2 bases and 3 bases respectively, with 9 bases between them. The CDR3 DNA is TGTGCCAGCAGCTTACAGGGATGGACAGATACGCAGTATTTT. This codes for CASSLQGWTDTQYF.

The CDR3 loop is CASSLVGQNTEAFF. CDR3 in DNA: TGTGCCAGCAGCTTAGTAGGACAGAACACTGAAGCTTTCTTT. The chain uses TRBV7-2 and TRBJ1-1, with a tentative D call TRBD1 (5 bases). CDR3 length: 14 amino acids. Trimming pared 1 base from V and 1 base from J, leaving 7 bases between. From germline, CDR1 is SGHTA and CDR2 FQGNSA.

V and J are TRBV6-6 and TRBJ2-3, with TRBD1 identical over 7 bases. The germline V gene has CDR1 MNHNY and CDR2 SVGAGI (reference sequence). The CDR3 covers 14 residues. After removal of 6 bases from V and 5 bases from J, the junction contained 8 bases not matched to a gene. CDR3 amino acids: CASRPTGWGDTQYF. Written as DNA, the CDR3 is TGTGCCAGCAGACCGACAGGGTGGGGAGATACGCAGTATTTT.

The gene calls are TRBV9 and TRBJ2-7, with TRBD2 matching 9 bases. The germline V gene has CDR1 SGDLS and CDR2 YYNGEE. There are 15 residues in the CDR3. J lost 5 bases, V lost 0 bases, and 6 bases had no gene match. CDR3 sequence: CASSVDGGGANEQYF. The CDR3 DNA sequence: TGTGCCAGCAGCGTAGACGGCGGGGGGGCCAACGAGCAGTACTTC.